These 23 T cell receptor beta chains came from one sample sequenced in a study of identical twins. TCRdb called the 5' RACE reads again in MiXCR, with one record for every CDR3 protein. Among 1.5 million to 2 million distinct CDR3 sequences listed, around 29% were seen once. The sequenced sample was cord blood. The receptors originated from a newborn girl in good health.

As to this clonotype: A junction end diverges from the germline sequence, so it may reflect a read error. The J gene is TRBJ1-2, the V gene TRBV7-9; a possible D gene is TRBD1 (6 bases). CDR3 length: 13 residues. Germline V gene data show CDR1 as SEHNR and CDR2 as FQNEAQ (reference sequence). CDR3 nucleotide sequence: TGTGCCAGCCGCTTGGGGGTCTCTACAGGGTACACCTTC. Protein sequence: CASRLGVSTGYTF.

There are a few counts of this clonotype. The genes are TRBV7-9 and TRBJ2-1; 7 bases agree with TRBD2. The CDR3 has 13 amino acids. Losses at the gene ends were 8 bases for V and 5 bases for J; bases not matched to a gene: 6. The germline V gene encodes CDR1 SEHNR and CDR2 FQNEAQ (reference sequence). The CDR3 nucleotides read TGTGCCAGCGGGGCTAGCGGACACAATGAGCAGTTCTTC. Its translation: CASGASGHNEQFF.

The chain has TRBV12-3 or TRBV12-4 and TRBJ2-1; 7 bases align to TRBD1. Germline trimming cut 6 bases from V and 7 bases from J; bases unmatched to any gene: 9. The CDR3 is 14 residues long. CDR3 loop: CASRGLRGTNEQFF. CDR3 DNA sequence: TGTGCCAGCAGGGGCCTCAGGGGGACGAATGAGCAGTTCTTC.

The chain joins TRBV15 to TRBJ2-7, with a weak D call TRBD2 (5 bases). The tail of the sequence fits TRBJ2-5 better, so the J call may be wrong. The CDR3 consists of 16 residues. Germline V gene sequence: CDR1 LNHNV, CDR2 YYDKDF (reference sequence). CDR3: CATSRGPLERRETQYF. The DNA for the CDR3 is TGTGCCACCAGCAGAGGCCCCTTAGAGCGGAGAGAGACCCAGTACTTC.

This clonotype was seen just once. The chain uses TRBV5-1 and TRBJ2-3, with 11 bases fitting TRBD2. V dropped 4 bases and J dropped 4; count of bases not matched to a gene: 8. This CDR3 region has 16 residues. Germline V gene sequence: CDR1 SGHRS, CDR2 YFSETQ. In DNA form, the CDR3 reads TGCGCCAGCAGCACAACTAGCGGGGGCGGGGCAGATACGCAGTATTTT. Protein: CASSTTSGGGADTQYF.

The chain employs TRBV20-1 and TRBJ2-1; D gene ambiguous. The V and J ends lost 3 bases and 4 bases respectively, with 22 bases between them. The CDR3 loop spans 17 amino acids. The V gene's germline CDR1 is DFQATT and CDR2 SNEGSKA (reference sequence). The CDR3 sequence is CSASMPRDGRVYNEQFF. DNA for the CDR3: TGCAGTGCTAGTATGCCGCGAGATGGTAGGGTTTACAATGAGCAGTTCTTC.

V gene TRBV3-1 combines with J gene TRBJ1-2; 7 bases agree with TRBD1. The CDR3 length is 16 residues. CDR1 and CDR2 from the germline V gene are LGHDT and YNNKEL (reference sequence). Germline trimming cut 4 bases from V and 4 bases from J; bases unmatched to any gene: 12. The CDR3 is CASSPDTGATLYGYTF. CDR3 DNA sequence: TGTGCCAGCAGCCCCGATACAGGGGCGACCCTCTATGGCTACACCTTC.

CDR3 residues: CATSSPGLARETQYF. The CDR3 nucleotides read TGTGCCACCAGCTCCCCGGGACTAGCAAGAGAGACCCAGTACTTC. The chain links TRBV24-1 to TRBJ2-5; TRBD2 agrees at 9 bases. This CDR3 is built from 15 residues. J gave up 4 bases and V 7 bases, and 9 bases lay outside the gene matches. The germline V gene has CDR1 KGHDR and CDR2 SFDVKD.

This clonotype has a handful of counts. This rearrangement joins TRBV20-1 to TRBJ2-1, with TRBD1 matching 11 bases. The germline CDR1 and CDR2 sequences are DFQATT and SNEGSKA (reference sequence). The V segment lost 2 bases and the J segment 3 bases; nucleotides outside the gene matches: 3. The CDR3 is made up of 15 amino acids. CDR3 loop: CSARPGTGGYNEQFF. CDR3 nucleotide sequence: TGCAGTGCTAGACCCGGGACAGGGGGCTACAATGAGCAGTTCTTC.

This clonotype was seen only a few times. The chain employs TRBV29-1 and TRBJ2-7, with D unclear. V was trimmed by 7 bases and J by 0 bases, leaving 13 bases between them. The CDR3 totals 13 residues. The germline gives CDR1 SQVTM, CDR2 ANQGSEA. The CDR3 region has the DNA TGCAGCGCCGGCCGGACGGGCTCCTACGAGCAGTACTTC. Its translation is CSAGRTGSYEQYF.

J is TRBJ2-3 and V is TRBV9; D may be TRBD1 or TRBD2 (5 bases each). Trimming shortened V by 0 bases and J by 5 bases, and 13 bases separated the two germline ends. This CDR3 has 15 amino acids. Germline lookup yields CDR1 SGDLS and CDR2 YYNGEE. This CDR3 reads CASSVAPGPGDTQYF. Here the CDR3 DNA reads TGTGCCAGCAGCGTAGCTCCGGGACCAGGAGATACGCAGTATTTT. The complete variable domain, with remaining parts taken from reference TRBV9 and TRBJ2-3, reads DSGVTQTPKHLITATGQRVTLRCSPRSGDLSVYWYQQSLDQGLQFLIQYYNGEERAKGNILERFSAQQFPDLHSELNLSSLELGDSALYFCASSVAPGPGDTQYFGPGTRLTVL.

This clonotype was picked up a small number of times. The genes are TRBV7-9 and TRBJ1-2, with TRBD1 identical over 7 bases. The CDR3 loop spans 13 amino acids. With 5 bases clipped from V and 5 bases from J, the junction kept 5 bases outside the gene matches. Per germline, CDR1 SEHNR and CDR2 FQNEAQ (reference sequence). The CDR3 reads CASSAQGGYGYTF. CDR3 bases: TGTGCCAGCAGCGCCCAGGGGGGGTATGGCTACACCTTC.

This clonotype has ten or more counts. The CDR3 protein is CASSQVPGIPYNEQFF. CDR3 DNA sequence: TGTGCCAGCAGCCAAGTTCCGGGAATCCCTTACAATGAGCAGTTCTTC. This sequence joins TRBV14 and TRBJ2-1; D might be TRBD2 (5 bases). Between the trimmed V and J ends, which lost 1 base and 4 bases, there was a span of 14 bases. Per germline, CDR1 SGHDN and CDR2 FVKESK. The CDR3 loop spans 16 amino acids.

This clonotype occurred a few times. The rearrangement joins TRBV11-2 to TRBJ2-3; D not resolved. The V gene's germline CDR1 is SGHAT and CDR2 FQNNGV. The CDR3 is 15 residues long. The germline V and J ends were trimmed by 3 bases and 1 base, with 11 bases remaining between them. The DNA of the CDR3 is TGTGCCAGCAGCTTCAGCCTCCGAGGCACAGATACGCAGTATTTT. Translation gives CASSFSLRGTDTQYF.

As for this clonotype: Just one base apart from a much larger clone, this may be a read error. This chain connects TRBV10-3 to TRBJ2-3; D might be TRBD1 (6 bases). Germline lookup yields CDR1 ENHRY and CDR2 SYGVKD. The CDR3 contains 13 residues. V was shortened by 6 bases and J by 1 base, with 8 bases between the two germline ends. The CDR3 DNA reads TGTGCCATCAGGTCAGGGGGCACAGATACGCAGTATTTT. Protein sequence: CAIRSGGTDTQYF.

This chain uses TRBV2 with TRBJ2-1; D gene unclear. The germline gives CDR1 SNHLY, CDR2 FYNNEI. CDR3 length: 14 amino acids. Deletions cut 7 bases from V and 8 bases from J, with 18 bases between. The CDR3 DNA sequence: TGTGCCAGCACCGATTTGTGGTCCGGCTATGAGCAGTTCTTC. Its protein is CASTDLWSGYEQFF. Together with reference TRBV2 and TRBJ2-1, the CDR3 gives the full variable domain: EPEVTQTPSHQVTQMGQEVILRCVPISNHLYFYWYRQILGQKVEFLVSFYNNEISEKSEIFDDQFSVERPDGSNFTLKIRSTKLEDSAMYFCASTDLWSGYEQFFGPGTRLTVL.

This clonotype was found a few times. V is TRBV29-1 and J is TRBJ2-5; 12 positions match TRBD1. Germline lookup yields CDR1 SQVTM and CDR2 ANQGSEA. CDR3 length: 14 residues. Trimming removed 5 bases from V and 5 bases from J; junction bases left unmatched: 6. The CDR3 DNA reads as TGCAGCGTTTTCCGGGACAGGGGGCAGGAGACCCAGTACTTC. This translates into CSVFRDRGQETQYF.

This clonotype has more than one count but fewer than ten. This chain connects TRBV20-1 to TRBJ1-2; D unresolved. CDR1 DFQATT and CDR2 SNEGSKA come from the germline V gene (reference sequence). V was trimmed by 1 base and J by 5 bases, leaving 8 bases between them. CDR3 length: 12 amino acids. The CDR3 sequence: CSARAGDYGYTF. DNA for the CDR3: TGCAGTGCTAGAGCCGGCGATTATGGCTACACCTTC.

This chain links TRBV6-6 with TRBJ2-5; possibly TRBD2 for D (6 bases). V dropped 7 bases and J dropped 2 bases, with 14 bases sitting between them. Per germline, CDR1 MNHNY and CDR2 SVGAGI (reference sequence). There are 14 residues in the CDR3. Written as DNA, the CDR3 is TGTGCCAGCAAAGGCGGGAATATACAAGAGACCCAGTACTTC. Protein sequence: CASKGGNIQETQYF.

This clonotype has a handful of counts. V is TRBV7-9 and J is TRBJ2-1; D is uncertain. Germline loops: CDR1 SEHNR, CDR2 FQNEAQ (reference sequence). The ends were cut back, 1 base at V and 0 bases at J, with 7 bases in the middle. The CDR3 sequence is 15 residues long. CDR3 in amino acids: CASSLDWASYNEQFF. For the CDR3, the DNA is TGTGCCAGCAGCTTAGACTGGGCCTCCTACAATGAGCAGTTCTTC.

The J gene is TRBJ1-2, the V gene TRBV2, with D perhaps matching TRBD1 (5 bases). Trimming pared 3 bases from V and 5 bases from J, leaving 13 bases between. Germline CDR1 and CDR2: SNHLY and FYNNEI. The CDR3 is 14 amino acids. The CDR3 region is CASSDPRTTYGYTF. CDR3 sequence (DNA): TGTGCCAGCAGTGATCCAAGGACAACATATGGCTACACCTTC.

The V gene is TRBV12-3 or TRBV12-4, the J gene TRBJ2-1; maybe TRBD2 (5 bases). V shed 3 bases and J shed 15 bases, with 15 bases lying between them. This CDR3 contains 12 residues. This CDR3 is CASSFGQRRLFF. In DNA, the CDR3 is TGTGCCAGCAGTTTTGGCCAGCGGCGTCTGTTCTTC.

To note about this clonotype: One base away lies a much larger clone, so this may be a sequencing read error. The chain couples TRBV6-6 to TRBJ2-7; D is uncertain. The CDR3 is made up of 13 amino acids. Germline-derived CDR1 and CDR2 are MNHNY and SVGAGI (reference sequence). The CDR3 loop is CANSSVEIYEQYF. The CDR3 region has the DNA TGTGCCAACAGTTCCGTCGAGATCTACGAGCAGTACTTC.